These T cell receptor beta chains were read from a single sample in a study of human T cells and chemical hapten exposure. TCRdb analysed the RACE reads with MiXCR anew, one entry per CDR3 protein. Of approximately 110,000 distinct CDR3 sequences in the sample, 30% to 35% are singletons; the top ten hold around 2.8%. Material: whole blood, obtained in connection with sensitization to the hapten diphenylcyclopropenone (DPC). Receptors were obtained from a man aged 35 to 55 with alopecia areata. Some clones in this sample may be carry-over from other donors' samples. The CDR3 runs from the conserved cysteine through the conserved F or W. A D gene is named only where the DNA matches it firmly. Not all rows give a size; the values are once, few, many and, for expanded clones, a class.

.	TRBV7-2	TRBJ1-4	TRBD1	TGTGCCAGCAGCCCTGGGACAGGGTTGGGAAAACTGTTTTTT	CASSPGTGLGKLFF
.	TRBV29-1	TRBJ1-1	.	TGCAGCGTTGAAGGTCTGTGGGGGGCTAACACTGAAGCTTTCTTT	CSVEGLWGANTEAFF
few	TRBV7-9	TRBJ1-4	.	TGTGCCAGCAGTCCACCCAAGGCAACTAATGAAAAACTGTTTTTT	CASSPPKATNEKLFF
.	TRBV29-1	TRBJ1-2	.	TGCAGCGTTGATCACCAGTACTATGGCTACACCTTC	CSVDHQYYGYTF
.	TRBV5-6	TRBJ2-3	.	TGTGCCAGCAGCTTGGACCAGTCTCGGACAGATACGCAGTATTTT	CASSLDQSRTDTQYF
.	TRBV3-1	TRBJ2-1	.	TGTGCCAGCAGCCGGGCCAGGGAAGGTGGCTATGGTTTAAGGAATGAGCAGTTCTTC	CASSRAREGGYGLRNEQFF
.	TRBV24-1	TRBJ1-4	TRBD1	TGTGCCACCAGTGATTCCGGGACAGGACAGCCAAAACTGTTTTTT	CATSDSGTGQPKLFF
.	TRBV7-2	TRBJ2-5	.	TGTGCCAGCAGCCCGCCAAGGGGGGGCCAAGAGACCCAGTACTTC	CASSPPRGGQETQYF
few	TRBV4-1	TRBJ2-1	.	TGCGCCAGCAGCCAAGTCGTGAACAATGAGCAGTTCTTC	CASSQVVNNEQFF
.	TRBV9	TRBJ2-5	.	TGTGCCAGCAGCGCCCGGACGGGGACTGGAGAGACCCAGTACTTC	CASSARTGTGETQYF
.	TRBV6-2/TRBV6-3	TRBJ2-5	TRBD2	TGTGCCAGCAAGCGGGAGGCGGGAGAGACCCAGTACTTC	CASKREAGETQYF